Presented here are 21 T cell receptor beta chains from one specimen sequenced in a study of blood T cells in healthy people across ages. Alongside a J-beta primer mix, a sample-barcoded 5' primer served in a second PCR lasting about 6 to 12 cycles. MiXCR, applied by TCRdb to the 5' RACE reads, yields one record per CDR3 protein. The sample has about 1.4 million distinct CDR3 sequences, 59% seen once. Material for sequencing was blood. These TCRs come from a man younger than 35 in good health.

The gene calls are TRBV20-1 and TRBJ2-2; 11 bases are a match to TRBD2. The CDR3 extends over 15 amino acids. V dropped 6 bases and J dropped 7; count of bases not matched to a gene: 10. The germline V gene encodes CDR1 DFQATT and CDR2 SNEGSKA (reference sequence). The CDR3: CSAARLAGKSGELFF. CDR3 nucleotide sequence: TGCAGTGCCGCGAGACTAGCGGGAAAAAGCGGGGAGCTGTTTTTT.

This rearrangement joins TRBV12-3 or TRBV12-4 to TRBJ1-2; no reliable D call. The CDR3 covers 14 residues. V lost 1 base and J 3 bases, leaving 9 bases between the germline ends. CDR3 in amino acids: CASSLGLLHYGYTF. CDR3 DNA sequence: TGTGCCAGCAGTTTAGGCCTCCTGCACTATGGCTACACCTTC.

The chain uses TRBV7-9 and TRBJ1-1; 9 bases match TRBD1. Trimming at V came to 5 bases and at J to 3 bases, leaving 7 bases not matched to a gene. The CDR3 length is 15 residues. In germline, CDR1 is SEHNR, CDR2 FQNEAQ (reference sequence). The CDR3 DNA follows: TGTGCCAGCAGCGACGCCGGGACAGGGCACACTGAAGCTTTCTTT. This encodes CASSDAGTGHTEAFF.

The chain carries TRBV11-2 and TRBJ1-2; D gene unclear. Trimming cost V 11 bases and J 0 bases, with 16 bases left between them. Germline CDR1 reads SGHAT; CDR2 reads FQNNGV. The CDR3 is 14 residues long. In nucleotides, the CDR3 is TGTGCCCTCTGGGCACCTCGCCCTAACTATGGCTACACCTTC. Protein product: CALWAPRPNYGYTF.

The V and J genes are TRBV27 and TRBJ2-7; no reliable D call. Germline V gene data show CDR1 as MNHEY and CDR2 as SMNVEV (reference sequence). V shed 4 bases and J shed 2 bases, with 15 bases lying between them. The CDR3 is made up of 15 amino acids. The CDR3 loop reads CASSSTATWAYEQYF. Here the CDR3 DNA reads TGTGCCAGCAGTTCAACGGCAACGTGGGCCTACGAGCAGTACTTC.

This clonotype was detected a few times. The CDR3 loop reads CSVIGLLTDTQYF. CDR3 sequence (DNA): TGCAGCGTCATCGGGTTGTTGACAGATACGCAGTATTTT. The chain combines TRBV29-1 with TRBJ2-3; D unclear. The ends were cut back, 6 bases at V and 3 bases at J, with 13 bases in the middle. Germline CDR1 is SQVTM and CDR2 is ANQGSEA. The CDR3 is made up of 13 amino acids.

The chain joins TRBV6-2 or TRBV6-3 to TRBJ2-4, with 11 bases that match TRBD2. This CDR3 is built from 17 residues. Germline CDR1 reads MNHEY; CDR2 reads SVGEGT. The J segment lost 2 bases and the V segment lost 5 bases, leaving 8 bases of the junction unmatched. This chain's CDR3 is CASSGTSGRRTKNIQYF. DNA for the CDR3: TGTGCCAGCAGTGGGACTAGCGGTCGTAGGACCAAAAACATTCAGTACTTC.

The V call is TRBV25-1, the J call TRBJ1-6; a weak D match, TRBD1 (5 bases). CDR1 and CDR2 (germline): MGHDK, SYGVNS. This CDR3 comprises 14 residues. V lost 6 bases and J lost 2, with 8 bases in between. DNA of the CDR3: TGTGCCAGCAGGAAGGGGACCTATAATTCACCCCTCCACTTT. Translation: CASRKGTYNSPLHF.

J is TRBJ2-4 and V is TRBV20-1, with D possibly TRBD1 on 5 matching bases. The J call may be mistaken, given a closer DNA end match to TRBJ2-7. CDR3 length: 13 residues. CDR1 DFQATT and CDR2 SNEGSKA come from the germline V gene (reference sequence). The CDR3 DNA sequence: TGCAGTGCCCTCGACAGACATAGCTACGAGCAGTACTTC. Translated, it gives CSALDRHSYEQYF.

The genes are TRBV2 and TRBJ2-3; maybe TRBD1 (5 bases). In germline, CDR1 is SNHLY, CDR2 FYNNEI. The CDR3 contains 15 residues. V was shortened by 5 bases and J by 4 bases, with 16 bases between the two germline ends. The CDR3 sequence is CASSSRQIRSDTQYF. The CDR3 bases are TGTGCCAGCAGTAGCCGACAGATCCGATCAGATACGCAGTATTTT.

This chain links TRBV20-1 with TRBJ2-5, with TRBD1 as a possible D gene (5 bases). The last part of the DNA fits TRBJ2-7 better; the J call may be wrong. Germline loops: CDR1 DFQATT, CDR2 SNEGSKA (reference sequence). CDR3 length: 12 residues. In nucleotides, the CDR3 is TGCAGTGCTTCCAGGGAATATTACGAGCAGTACTTC. Translated: CSASREYYEQYF.

The V call is TRBV25-1, the J call TRBJ2-6; D assignment may be TRBD1 or TRBD2 (5 bases each). V was pared by 4 bases and J by 2 bases, with 12 bases between. The CDR3 extends over 16 amino acids. Per germline, CDR1 MGHDK and CDR2 SYGVNS. In DNA, the CDR3 is TGTGCCAGCAGTGTCCGGGACGGGACTGGGGCCAACGTCCTGACTTTC. It translates to CASSVRDGTGANVLTF.

The chain carries TRBV6-5 and TRBJ1-2; D may be TRBD1 (5 bases). V lost 2 bases to trimming and J lost 3 bases, with 13 bases between them. In germline, CDR1 is MNHEY, CDR2 SVGAGI. This CDR3 region has 15 residues. CDR3 loop: CASSYTQGGYYGYTF. Here the CDR3 DNA reads TGTGCCAGCAGTTACACCCAGGGAGGCTACTATGGCTACACCTTC.

The chain couples TRBV20-1 to TRBJ2-1, with 11 bases fitting TRBD1. CDR1 is DFQATT, CDR2 SNEGSKA, per germline (reference sequence). The CDR3 consists of 12 residues. Trimming cost V 5 bases and J 8 bases; bases outside gene matches: 2. CDR3 bases: TGCAGTGCTGGACAGGGGGCCTATGAGCAGTTCTTC. It codes for CSAGQGAYEQFF.

CDR3 region: CSVLIAGSGYEQYF. The DNA for the CDR3 is TGCAGCGTTCTCATAGCAGGGAGTGGGTACGAGCAGTACTTC. V is TRBV29-1 and J is TRBJ2-7; D may be TRBD1 or TRBD2 (5 bases each). CDR3 length: 14 residues. Trimming removed 5 bases from V and 4 bases from J, with 18 bases in between. Germline CDR1 and CDR2: SQVTM and ANQGSEA.

V gene TRBV5-1 combines with J gene TRBJ2-2; D not certain. This CDR3 has 16 residues. Germline assignment: CDR1 SGHRS and CDR2 YFSETQ. The germline V and J ends were trimmed by 5 bases and 5 bases, with 19 bases remaining between them. The CDR3 coding sequence is TGCGCCAGCAGGACATCCCAAATCACCCCTACCGGGGAGCTGTTTTTT. This sequence encodes CASRTSQITPTGELFF.

This sequence joins TRBV7-2 and TRBJ2-7; 9 bases agree with TRBD1. CDR1 SGHTA and CDR2 FQGNSA come from the germline V gene. The trim removed 2 bases at V and 0 bases at J, leaving 8 bases unmatched. The length of the CDR3 is 17 residues. The CDR3 is CASSLPRTGVSSYEQYF. In DNA, the CDR3 is TGTGCCAGCAGCTTACCCAGGACAGGGGTAAGCTCCTACGAGCAGTACTTC.

In this sample, this clonotype turned up a few times. The chain joins TRBV6-1 to TRBJ1-5, with D possibly being TRBD1 (5 bases). This CDR3 region has 16 residues. V lost 6 bases, J lost 2 bases, and 17 bases lay in between. Germline CDR1 and CDR2: MNHNS and SASEGT. The CDR3 DNA reads TGTGCCAGCAGCCGGGAGGGGAAAATTGGCAATCAGCCCCAGCATTTT. It specifies CASSREGKIGNQPQHF.

This clonotype has only a few counts. This chain joins TRBV20-1 and TRBJ1-2, with 9 bases fitting TRBD1. V shed 0 bases and J 7 bases; nucleotides not matched to a gene: 6. From germline, CDR1 is DFQATT and CDR2 SNEGSKA (reference sequence). This CDR3 is built from 14 residues. CDR3 in DNA: TGCAGTGCTAGAGAACAGGGGGCTGTGGGTGGCTACACCTTC. It yields the protein CSAREQGAVGGYTF.

The CDR3 DNA reads TGCGCCAGCAGCCAAGATGGTAGGGGATCTGGAAACACCATATATTTT. It encodes CASSQDGRGSGNTIYF. The chain has TRBV4-3 and TRBJ1-3, with D possibly TRBD1 on 5 matching bases. Trimming took 0 bases from V and 1 from J, leaving 10 bases between them. This CDR3 is 16 amino acids long. Germline CDR1 and CDR2: LGHNA and YSLEER.

This clonotype occurred a few times. This chain uses TRBV20-1 with TRBJ2-7; 12 bases map to TRBD2. Germline V gene lookup returns CDR1 DFQATT and CDR2 SNEGSKA (reference sequence). The CDR3 has 15 residues. V shed 4 bases, J shed 4 bases, and the junction held 8 bases outside the gene matches. The CDR3 is CSATPSGRGRYEQYF. CDR3 DNA: TGCAGTGCTACCCCTAGCGGGAGGGGGCGGTACGAGCAGTACTTC.